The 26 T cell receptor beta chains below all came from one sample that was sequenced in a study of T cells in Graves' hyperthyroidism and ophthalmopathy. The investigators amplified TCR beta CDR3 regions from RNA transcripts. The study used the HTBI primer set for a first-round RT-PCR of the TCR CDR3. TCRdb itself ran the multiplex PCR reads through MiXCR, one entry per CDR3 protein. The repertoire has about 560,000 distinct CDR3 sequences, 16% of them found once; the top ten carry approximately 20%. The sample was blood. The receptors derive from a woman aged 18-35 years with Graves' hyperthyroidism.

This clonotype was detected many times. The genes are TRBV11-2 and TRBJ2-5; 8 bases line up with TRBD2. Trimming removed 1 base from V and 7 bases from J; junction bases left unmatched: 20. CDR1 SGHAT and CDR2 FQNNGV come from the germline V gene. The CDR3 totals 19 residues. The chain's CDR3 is CASSLGTGTRGGVFGTQYF. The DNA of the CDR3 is TGTGCCAGCAGCTTAGGGACCGGGACTAGAGGAGGGGTCTTCGGGACCCAGTACTTC.

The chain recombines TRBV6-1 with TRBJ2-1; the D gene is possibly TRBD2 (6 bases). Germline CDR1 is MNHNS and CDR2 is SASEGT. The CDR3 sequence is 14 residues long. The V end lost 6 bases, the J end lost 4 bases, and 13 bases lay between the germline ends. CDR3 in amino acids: CASSGGPVYNEQFF. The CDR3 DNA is TGTGCCAGCAGCGGAGGGCCCGTATACAATGAGCAGTTCTTC.

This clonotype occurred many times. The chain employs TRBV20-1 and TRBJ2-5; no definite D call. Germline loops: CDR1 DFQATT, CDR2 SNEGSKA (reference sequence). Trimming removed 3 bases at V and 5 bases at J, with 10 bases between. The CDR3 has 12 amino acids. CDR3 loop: CSARPRAETQYF. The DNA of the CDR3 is TGCAGTGCTAGGCCTAGAGCGGAGACCCAGTACTTC.

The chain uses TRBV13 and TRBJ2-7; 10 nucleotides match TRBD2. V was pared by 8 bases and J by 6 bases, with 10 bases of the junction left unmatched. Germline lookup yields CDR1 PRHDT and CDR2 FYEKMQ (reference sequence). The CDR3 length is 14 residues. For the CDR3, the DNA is TGTGCCAGCCGCCGAGCGGGGGGGGCTTCCGAGCAGTACTTC. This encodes CASRRAGGASEQYF.

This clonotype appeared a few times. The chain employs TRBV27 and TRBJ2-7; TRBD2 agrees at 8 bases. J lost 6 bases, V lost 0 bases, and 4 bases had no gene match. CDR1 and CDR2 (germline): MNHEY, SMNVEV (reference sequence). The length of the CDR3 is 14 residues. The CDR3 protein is CASSLSAGVSEQYF. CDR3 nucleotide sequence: TGTGCCAGCAGTTTATCAGCGGGAGTGTCCGAGCAGTACTTC.

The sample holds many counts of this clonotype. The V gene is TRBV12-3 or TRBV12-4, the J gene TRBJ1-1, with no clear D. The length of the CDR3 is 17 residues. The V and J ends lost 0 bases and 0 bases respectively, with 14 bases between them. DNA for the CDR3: TGTGCCAGCAGTTTAGCGCGTCTCGACCGACTGAACACTGAAGCTTTCTTT. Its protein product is CASSLARLDRLNTEAFF.

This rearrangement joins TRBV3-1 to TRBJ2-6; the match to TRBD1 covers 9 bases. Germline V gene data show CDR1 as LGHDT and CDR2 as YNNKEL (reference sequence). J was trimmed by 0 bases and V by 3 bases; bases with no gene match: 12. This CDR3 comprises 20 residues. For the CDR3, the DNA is TGTGCCAGCAGCCATTACCGGGACAGGGAGAAGATCTCTGGGGCCAACGTCCTGACTTTC. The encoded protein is CASSHYRDREKISGANVLTF.

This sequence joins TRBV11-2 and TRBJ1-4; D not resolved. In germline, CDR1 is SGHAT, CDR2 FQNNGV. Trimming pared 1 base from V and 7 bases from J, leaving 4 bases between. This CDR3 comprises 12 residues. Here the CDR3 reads CASSLVREKLFF. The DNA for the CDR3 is TGTGCCAGCAGCTTAGTCCGTGAAAAACTGTTTTTT.

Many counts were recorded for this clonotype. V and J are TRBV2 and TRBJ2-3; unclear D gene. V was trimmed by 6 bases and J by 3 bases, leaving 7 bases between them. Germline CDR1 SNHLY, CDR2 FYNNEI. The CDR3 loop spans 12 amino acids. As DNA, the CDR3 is TGTGCCAGCAGCCTCAGGACAGATACGCAGTATTTT. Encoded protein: CASSLRTDTQYF.

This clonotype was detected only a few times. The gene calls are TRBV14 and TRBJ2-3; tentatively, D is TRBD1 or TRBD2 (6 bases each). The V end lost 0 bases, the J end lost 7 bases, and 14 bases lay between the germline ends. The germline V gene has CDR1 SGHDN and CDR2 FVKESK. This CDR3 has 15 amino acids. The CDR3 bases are TGTGCCAGCAGCCAAGATCCGGGGGCGGCATATACGCAGTATTTT. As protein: CASSQDPGAAYTQYF.

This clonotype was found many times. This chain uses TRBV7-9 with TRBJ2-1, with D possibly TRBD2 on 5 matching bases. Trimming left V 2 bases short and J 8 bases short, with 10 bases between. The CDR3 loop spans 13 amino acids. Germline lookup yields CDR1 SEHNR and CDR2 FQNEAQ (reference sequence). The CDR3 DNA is TGTGCCAGCAGCTTAACTAGTAACGATGAGCAGTTCTTC. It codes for CASSLTSNDEQFF.

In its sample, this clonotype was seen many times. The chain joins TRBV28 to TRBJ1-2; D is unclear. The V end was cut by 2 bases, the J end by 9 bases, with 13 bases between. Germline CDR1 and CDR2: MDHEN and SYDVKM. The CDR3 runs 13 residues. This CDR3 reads CASSLIEGLRYTF. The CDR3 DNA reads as TGTGCCAGCAGTTTAATCGAGGGCCTTCGCTACACCTTC.

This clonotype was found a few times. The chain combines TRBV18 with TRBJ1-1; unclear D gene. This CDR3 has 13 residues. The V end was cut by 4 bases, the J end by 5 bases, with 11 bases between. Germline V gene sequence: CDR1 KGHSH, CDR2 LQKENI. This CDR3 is CASSRQDRTEAFF. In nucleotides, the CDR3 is TGTGCCAGCTCACGCCAGGATCGGACTGAAGCTTTCTTT.

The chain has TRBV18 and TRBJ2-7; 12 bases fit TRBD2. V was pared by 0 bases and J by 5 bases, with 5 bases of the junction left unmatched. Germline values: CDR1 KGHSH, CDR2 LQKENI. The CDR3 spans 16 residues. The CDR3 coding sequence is TGTGCCAGCTCACCACCGACTAGCGGGAGACAAAACGAGCAGTACTTC. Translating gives CASSPPTSGRQNEQYF.

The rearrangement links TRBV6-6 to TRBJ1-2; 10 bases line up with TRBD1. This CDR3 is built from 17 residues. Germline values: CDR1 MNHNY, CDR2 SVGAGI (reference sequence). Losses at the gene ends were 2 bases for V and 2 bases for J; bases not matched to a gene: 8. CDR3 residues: CASSYAGQGVLNYGYTF. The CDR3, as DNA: TGTGCCAGCAGTTACGCCGGACAGGGGGTCCTAAACTATGGCTACACCTTC.

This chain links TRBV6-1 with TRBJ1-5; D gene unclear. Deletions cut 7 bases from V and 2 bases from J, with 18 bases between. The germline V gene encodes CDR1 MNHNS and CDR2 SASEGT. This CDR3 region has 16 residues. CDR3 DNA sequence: TGTGCCAGCACCCCCCCGGGGTCGGGAGGCAATCAGCCCCAGCATTTT. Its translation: CASTPPGSGGNQPQHF.

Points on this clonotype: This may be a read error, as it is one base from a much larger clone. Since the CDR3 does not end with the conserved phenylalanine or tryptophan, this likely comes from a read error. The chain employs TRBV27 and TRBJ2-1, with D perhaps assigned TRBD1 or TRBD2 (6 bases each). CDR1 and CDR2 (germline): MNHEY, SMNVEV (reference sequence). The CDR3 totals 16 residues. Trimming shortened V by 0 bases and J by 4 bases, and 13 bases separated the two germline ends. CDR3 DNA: TGTGCCAGCAGTTTATCGACGGGGGCTGCATACAATGAGCAGTTCCTC. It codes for CASSLSTGAAYNEQFL.

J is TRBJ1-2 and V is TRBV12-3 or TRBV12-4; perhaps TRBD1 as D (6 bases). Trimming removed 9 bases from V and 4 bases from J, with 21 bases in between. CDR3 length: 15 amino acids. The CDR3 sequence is CASLSGQGPFYGYTF. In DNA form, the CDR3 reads TGTGCCAGTCTGAGCGGGCAGGGGCCTTTCTATGGCTACACCTTC.

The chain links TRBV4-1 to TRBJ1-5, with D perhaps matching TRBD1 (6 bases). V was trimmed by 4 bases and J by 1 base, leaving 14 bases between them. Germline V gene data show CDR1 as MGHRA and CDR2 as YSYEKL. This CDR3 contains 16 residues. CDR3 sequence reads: CASSRTEDSSNQPQHF. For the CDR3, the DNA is TGCGCCAGCAGCCGGACCGAGGACAGCAGCAATCAGCCCCAGCATTTT.

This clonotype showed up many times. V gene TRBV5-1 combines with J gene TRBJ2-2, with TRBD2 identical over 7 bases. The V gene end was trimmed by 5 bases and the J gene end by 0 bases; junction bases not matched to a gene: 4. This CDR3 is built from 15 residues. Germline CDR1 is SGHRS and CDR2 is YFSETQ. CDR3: CASSSGLANTGELFF. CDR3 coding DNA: TGCGCCAGCAGTAGCGGGCTAGCGAACACCGGGGAGCTGTTTTTT.

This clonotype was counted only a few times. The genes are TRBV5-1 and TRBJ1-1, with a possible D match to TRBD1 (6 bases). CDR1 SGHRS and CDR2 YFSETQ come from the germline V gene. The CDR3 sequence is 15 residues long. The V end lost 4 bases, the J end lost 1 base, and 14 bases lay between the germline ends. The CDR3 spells CASSGGPNPNTEAFF. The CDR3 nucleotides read TGCGCCAGCAGCGGGGGCCCAAACCCGAACACTGAAGCTTTCTTT.

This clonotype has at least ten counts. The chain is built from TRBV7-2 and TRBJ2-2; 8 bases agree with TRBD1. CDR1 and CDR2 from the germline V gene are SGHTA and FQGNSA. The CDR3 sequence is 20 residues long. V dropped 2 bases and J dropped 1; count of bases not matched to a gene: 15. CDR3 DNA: TGTGCCAGCAGCTTAATTGTATGGGTCGGACAGGGCGGGAACACCGGGGAGCTGTTTTTT. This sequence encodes CASSLIVWVGQGGNTGELFF. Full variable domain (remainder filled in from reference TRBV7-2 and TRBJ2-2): GAGVSQSPSNKVTEKGKDVELRCDPISGHTALYWYRQSLGQGLEFLIYFQGNSAPDKSGLPSDRFSAERTGGSVSTLTIQRTQQEDSAVYLCASSLIVWVGQGGNTGELFFGEGSRLTVL.

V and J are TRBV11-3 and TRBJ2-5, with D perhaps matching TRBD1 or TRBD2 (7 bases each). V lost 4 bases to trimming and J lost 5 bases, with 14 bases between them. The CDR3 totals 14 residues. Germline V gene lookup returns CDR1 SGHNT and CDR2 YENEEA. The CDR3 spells CASSSIRGGETQYF. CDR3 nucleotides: TGTGCCAGCAGCTCCATCAGGGGGGGGGAGACCCAGTACTTC. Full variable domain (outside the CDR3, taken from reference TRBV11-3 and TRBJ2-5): EAGVVQSPRYKIIEKKQPVAFWCNPISGHNTLYWYLQNLGQGPELLIRYENEEAVDDSQLPKDRFSAERLKGVDSTLKIQPAELGDSAVYLCASSSIRGGETQYFGPGTRLLVL.

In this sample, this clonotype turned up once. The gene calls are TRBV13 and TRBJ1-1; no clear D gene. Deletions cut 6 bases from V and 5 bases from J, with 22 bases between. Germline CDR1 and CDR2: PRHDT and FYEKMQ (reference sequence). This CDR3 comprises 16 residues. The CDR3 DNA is TGTGCCAGCAGTTCCCTAGTTAGGGCAAGAGGGACTGAAGCTTTCTTT. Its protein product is CASSSLVRARGTEAFF.

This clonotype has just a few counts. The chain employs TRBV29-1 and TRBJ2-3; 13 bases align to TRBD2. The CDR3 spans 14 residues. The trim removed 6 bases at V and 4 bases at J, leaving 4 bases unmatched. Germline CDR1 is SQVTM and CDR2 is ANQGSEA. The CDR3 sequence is CSVQLAGGSDTQYF. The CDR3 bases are TGCAGCGTACAACTAGCGGGAGGGTCAGATACGCAGTATTTT.

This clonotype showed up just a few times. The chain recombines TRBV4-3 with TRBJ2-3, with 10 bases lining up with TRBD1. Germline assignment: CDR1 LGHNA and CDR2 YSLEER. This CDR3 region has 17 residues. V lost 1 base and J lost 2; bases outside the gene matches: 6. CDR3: CASSQALGTGATDTQYF. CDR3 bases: TGCGCCAGCAGCCAAGCCTTGGGGACAGGGGCCACAGATACGCAGTATTTT.